The 10 T cell receptor beta chains below come from one sample, sequenced in a study of cytomegalovirus exposure and HLA in healthy donors. Amplification used 60 Vbeta primers and 13 Jbeta primers. Assay used: immunoSEQ multiplex PCR; TCRdb lists only in-frame clones, some missing. The sample holds about 200,000 clones, 65% to 90% seen once. The sequenced sample was PBMCs. Source of these receptors: a woman aged 50 to 60 in good health and CMV-seronegative.

The chain combines TRBV18 with TRBJ2-1; 13 bases fit TRBD2. Trimming took 0 bases from V and 8 from J; bases not matched to a gene: 7. Germline loops: CDR1 KGHSH, CDR2 LQKENI. This CDR3 is built from 17 residues. CDR3 protein: CASSPPTSGGVRYEQFF. The CDR3, as DNA: TGTGCCAGCTCACCACCCACTAGCGGGGGGGTAAGGTATGAGCAGTTCTTC.

J is TRBJ1-5 and V is TRBV7-8; maybe TRBD1 (6 bases). V was pared by 4 bases and J by 4 bases, with 14 bases between. Germline-derived CDR1 and CDR2 are SGHVS and FQNEAQ. The CDR3 has 15 amino acids. The CDR3 here is CASSSRGARNQPQHF. The CDR3 DNA reads TGTGCCAGCAGCTCACGGGGGGCGCGAAATCAGCCCCAGCATTTT.

In its sample, this clone was seen once. This chain links TRBV28 with TRBJ2-7; 7 bases are shared with TRBD2. V was clipped by 1 base and J by 0 bases; unmatched bases: 6. The CDR3 extends over 16 amino acids. Germline V gene lookup returns CDR1 MDHEN and CDR2 SYDVKM. The CDR3 region is CASSLLASGSSYEQYF. The CDR3 DNA sequence: TGTGCCAGCAGTTTATTGGCTAGCGGTAGCTCCTACGAGCAGTACTTC.

CDR3 region: CASTPGTSENNEQFF. The CDR3 DNA follows: TGTGCCAGTACCCCAGGGACTAGCGAAAACAATGAGCAGTTCTTC. The genes are TRBV19 and TRBJ2-1, with 10 bases matching TRBD2. Germline V gene lookup returns CDR1 LNHDA and CDR2 SQIVND (reference sequence). The V gene end was trimmed by 7 bases and the J gene end by 5 bases; junction bases not matched to a gene: 8. The CDR3 spans 15 residues.

V and J are TRBV5-1 and TRBJ2-7; TRBD1 aligns across 7 bases. The CDR3 spans 14 residues. V trimming: 1 base; J trimming: 5 bases; junction bases outside the gene matches: 6. Germline V lookup: CDR1 SGHRS, CDR2 YFSETQ. In nucleotides, the CDR3 is TGCGCCAGCAGCTTGAATCAGGGGGACCACGAGCAGTACTTC. Protein sequence: CASSLNQGDHEQYF.

The genes are TRBV18 and TRBJ1-1; perhaps TRBD1 as D (5 bases). The V and J ends lost 5 bases and 5 bases respectively, with 9 bases between them. CDR3 length: 12 amino acids. From germline, CDR1 is KGHSH and CDR2 LQKENI. The CDR3: CASSSGATEAFF. The CDR3 DNA follows: TGTGCCAGCTCATCTGGGGCGACTGAAGCTTTCTTT.

The chain has TRBV28 and TRBJ1-2; no clear D gene. The germline gives CDR1 MDHEN, CDR2 SYDVKM. The CDR3 runs 14 residues. V shed 4 bases and J shed 5 bases, with 14 bases lying between them. The CDR3 DNA is TGTGCCAGCAGTTCTGTATGGGGAGAGTATGGCTACACCTTC. Amino acids: CASSSVWGEYGYTF.

The chain uses TRBV4-1 and TRBJ2-1, with TRBD2 identical over 9 bases. In germline, CDR1 is MGHRA, CDR2 YSYEKL. J gave up 0 bases and V 0 bases, and 12 bases lay outside the gene matches. CDR3 length equals 20 residues. The CDR3 reads CASSQDQAGGIFSSYNEQFF. DNA for the CDR3: TGCGCCAGCAGCCAAGACCAAGCGGGAGGAATATTTAGCTCCTACAATGAGCAGTTCTTC.

This clone showed up just once. Different DNA sequences within this sample yield the same CDR3. The chain combines TRBV7-2 with TRBJ1-5; 7 nucleotides agree with TRBD1. V was clipped by 5 bases and J by 4 bases; unmatched bases: 20. The germline V gene encodes CDR1 SGHTA and CDR2 FQGNSA. CDR3 length: 19 amino acids. The CDR3 DNA sequence: TGTGCCAGCAGCCGATTTGGAGGGGACAGACAAAGGACAAATCAGCCCCAGCATTTT. It is translated as CASSRFGGDRQRTNQPQHF.

Only a few counts were recorded for this clone. The rearrangement links TRBV6-5 to TRBJ2-7; 13 nucleotides align to TRBD2. The trim removed 2 bases at V and 4 bases at J, leaving 5 bases unmatched. CDR3 length: 16 residues. Germline CDR1 MNHEY, CDR2 SVGAGI. DNA of the CDR3: TGTGCCAGCAGTTACGATCGACTAGCGGGAGGATACGAGCAGTACTTC. Translation: CASSYDRLAGGYEQYF.